The 17 T cell receptor beta chains listed next were all sequenced from one sample in a study of T cell responses to AZD1222 COVID-19 vaccine. The repertoire was sequenced with immunoSEQ multiplex PCR; TCRdb's copy has only in-frame clones and lacks some. The sample has roughly 160,000 clones; 92% are singletons. Material: peripheral blood, obtained 28 days after the second AZD1222 dose. The receptor source for this set is an adult who received the AZD1222 COVID-19 vaccine.

The rearrangement links TRBV2 to TRBJ2-3; D unresolved. This CDR3 comprises 11 residues. V was trimmed by 6 bases and J by 2 bases, leaving 3 bases between them. Germline CDR1 reads SNHLY; CDR2 reads FYNNEI. The CDR3 DNA reads TGTGCCAGCAGCTACACAGATACGCAGTATTTT. Its translation: CASSYTDTQYF.

The V and J genes are TRBV2 and TRBJ1-1, with D unresolved. The CDR3 extends over 14 amino acids. Germline V CDR1 and CDR2: SNHLY, FYNNEI. The V end lost 9 bases, the J end lost 12 bases, and 26 bases lay between the germline ends. For the CDR3, the DNA is TGTGCCAGTCTAAGGGCGGAAGCGACGGTGGTGCCTTTCTTT. It is translated as CASLRAEATVVPFF.

The chain recombines TRBV30 with TRBJ1-1, with 9 bases identical to TRBD1. V gave up 1 base and J gave up 4 bases; unmatched junction bases: 4. The CDR3 has 14 amino acids. In germline, CDR1 is GTSNPN, CDR2 SVGIG (reference sequence). This chain's CDR3 is CAWSDRGRVTEAFF. In nucleotides, the CDR3 is TGTGCCTGGAGTGACAGGGGGCGAGTCACTGAAGCTTTCTTT.

The chain joins TRBV4-3 to TRBJ1-2; tentatively, D is TRBD1 (6 bases). The CDR3 extends over 16 amino acids. Germline CDR1 reads LGHNA; CDR2 reads YSLEER. The V end was cut by 0 bases, the J end by 6 bases, with 17 bases between. The DNA for the CDR3 is TGCGCCAGCAGCCAAGATTATCTCGCAGGGGTGGATGGCTACACCTTC. Protein sequence: CASSQDYLAGVDGYTF.

V and J are TRBV27 and TRBJ1-1; D unresolved. The germline V gene encodes CDR1 MNHEY and CDR2 SMNVEV (reference sequence). V lost 2 bases and J 1 base, leaving 11 bases between the germline ends. The CDR3 consists of 15 residues. In nucleotides, the CDR3 is TGTGCCAGCAGTTTAAACCTACTTGGGAACACTGAAGCTTTCTTT. Amino acids: CASSLNLLGNTEAFF.

This chain uses TRBV14 with TRBJ2-7; D may correspond to TRBD1 or TRBD2 (5 bases each). This CDR3 has 15 residues. Germline lookup yields CDR1 SGHDN and CDR2 FVKESK. Trimming shortened V by 1 base and J by 0 bases, and 10 bases separated the two germline ends. The CDR3 loop reads CASSQGDGLSYEQYF. In DNA form, the CDR3 reads TGTGCCAGCAGCCAAGGGGACGGACTCTCCTACGAGCAGTACTTC.

The V gene is TRBV30, the J gene TRBJ1-5; D not resolved. CDR1 is GTSNPN and CDR2 is SVGIG in the germline V gene (reference sequence). V was cut by 3 bases and J by 4 bases, with 10 bases left in between. This CDR3 is 13 amino acids long. CDR3 DNA: TGTGCCTGGAGGGACTCGCCAAATCAGCCCCAGCATTTT. As protein: CAWRDSPNQPQHF.

This chain joins TRBV5-1 and TRBJ1-6; D call uncertain. This CDR3 contains 17 residues. The V end was cut by 0 bases, the J end by 7 bases, with 17 bases between. The V gene's germline CDR1 is SGHRS and CDR2 YFSETQ. CDR3 coding DNA: TGCGCCAGCAGCTTGGCGGGTTTGTATGAGGGAAATTCACCCCTCCACTTT. Protein: CASSLAGLYEGNSPLHF.

The chain couples TRBV28 to TRBJ2-3, with D tentatively TRBD1 (5 bases). This CDR3 is built from 12 residues. The V gene's germline CDR1 is MDHEN and CDR2 SYDVKM. The V gene lost 7 bases and the J gene lost 3 bases, with 8 bases spanning the gap. CDR3 residues: CASNDRTDTQYF. The CDR3 bases are TGTGCCAGCAACGACAGAACAGATACGCAGTATTTT.

V and J are TRBV7-9 and TRBJ2-5; D is perhaps TRBD1 or TRBD2 (6 bases each). CDR3 length: 18 residues. Trimming cost V 5 bases and J 5 bases, with 27 bases left between them. Germline CDR1 is SEHNR and CDR2 is FQNEAQ (reference sequence). The CDR3 loop reads CASSPHHTGAIGEETQYF. Written as DNA, the CDR3 is TGTGCCAGCAGCCCCCACCACACGGGGGCGATCGGAGAGGAGACCCAGTACTTC.

This clone was seen only once. The rearrangement uses TRBV7-8 and TRBJ1-3; weak D call: TRBD1 (5 bases). V lost 0 bases and J lost 8, with 8 bases in between. There are 13 residues in the CDR3. The germline V gene encodes CDR1 SGHVS and CDR2 FQNEAQ. CDR3: CASSLAGADTIYF. CDR3 in DNA: TGTGCCAGCAGCTTAGCAGGGGCGGACACCATATATTTT.

The gene calls are TRBV6-1 and TRBJ1-4; unclear D gene. This CDR3 is 13 amino acids long. Looked up from germline, CDR1 is MNHNS and CDR2 is SASEGT. V was clipped by 2 bases and J by 8 bases, with 9 bases between them. The CDR3 here is CASSELLGEKLFF. The CDR3 DNA follows: TGTGCCAGCAGTGAACTATTAGGGGAAAAACTGTTTTTT.

This clone was detected only once. The chain has TRBV18 and TRBJ1-6; 10 bases map to TRBD1. After removal of 3 bases from V and 9 bases from J, the junction contained 8 bases not matched to a gene. In germline, CDR1 is KGHSH, CDR2 LQKENI. CDR3 length equals 16 residues. CDR3 amino acids: CASSPAGQGRTSPLHF. CDR3 bases: TGTGCCAGCTCACCGGCGGGACAGGGGCGGACTTCACCCCTCCACTTT.

This clone was seen a single time. The chain combines TRBV29-1 with TRBJ1-4; D is unresolved. Germline CDR1 and CDR2: SQVTM and ANQGSEA. V dropped 5 bases and J dropped 4 bases, with 8 bases sitting between them. This CDR3 has 12 residues. The CDR3 nucleotides read TGCAGCGTTTTGACGAATAATGAAAAACTGTTTTTT. The encoded protein is CSVLTNNEKLFF.

J is TRBJ1-4 and V is TRBV15; D perhaps matches TRBD1 (6 bases). V lost 0 bases to trimming and J lost 10 bases, with 15 bases between them. The CDR3 length is 15 residues. Germline CDR1 reads LNHNV; CDR2 reads YYDKDF (reference sequence). The CDR3 reads CATSREDRGRGKLFF. The CDR3 DNA is TGTGCCACCAGCAGAGAGGACCGGGGCAGGGGAAAACTGTTTTTT.

The chain links TRBV19 to TRBJ2-5; 9 bases align to TRBD1. CDR1 and CDR2 from the germline V gene are LNHDA and SQIVND (reference sequence). The CDR3 extends over 16 amino acids. Trimming took 4 bases from V and 5 from J; bases not matched to a gene: 11. CDR3 sequence: CASSRISGTGQETQYF. The CDR3 DNA follows: TGTGCCAGTAGTAGAATTTCCGGGACAGGGCAGGAGACCCAGTACTTC. Using reference TRBV19 and TRBJ2-5 for the parts outside the CDR3, the full variable domain is DGGITQSPKYLFRKEGQNVTLSCEQNLNHDAMYWYRQDPGQGLRLIYYSQIVNDFQKGDIAEGYSVSREKKESFPLTVTSAQKNPTAFYLCASSRISGTGQETQYFGPGTRLLVL.

The gene calls are TRBV27 and TRBJ1-6, with D uncertain. Germline CDR1 reads MNHEY; CDR2 reads SMNVEV (reference sequence). V was clipped by 6 bases and J by 8 bases, with 14 bases between them. This CDR3 spans 14 amino acids. The CDR3 DNA sequence: TGTGCCAGCAGGCCGGGCGGTAAGGATTCACCCCTCCACTTT. Translated: CASRPGGKDSPLHF.